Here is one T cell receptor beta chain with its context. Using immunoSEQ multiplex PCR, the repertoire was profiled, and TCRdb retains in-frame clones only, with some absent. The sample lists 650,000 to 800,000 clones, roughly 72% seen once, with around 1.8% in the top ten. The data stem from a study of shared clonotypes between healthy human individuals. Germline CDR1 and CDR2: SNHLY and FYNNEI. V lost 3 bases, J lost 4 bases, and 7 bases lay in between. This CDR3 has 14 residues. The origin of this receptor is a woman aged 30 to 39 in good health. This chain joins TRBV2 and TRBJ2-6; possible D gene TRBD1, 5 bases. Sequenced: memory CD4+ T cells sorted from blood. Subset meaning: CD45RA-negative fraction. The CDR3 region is CASSDRVGANVLTF. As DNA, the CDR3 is TGTGCCAGCAGTGACAGGGTCGGGGCCAACGTCCTGACTTTC.